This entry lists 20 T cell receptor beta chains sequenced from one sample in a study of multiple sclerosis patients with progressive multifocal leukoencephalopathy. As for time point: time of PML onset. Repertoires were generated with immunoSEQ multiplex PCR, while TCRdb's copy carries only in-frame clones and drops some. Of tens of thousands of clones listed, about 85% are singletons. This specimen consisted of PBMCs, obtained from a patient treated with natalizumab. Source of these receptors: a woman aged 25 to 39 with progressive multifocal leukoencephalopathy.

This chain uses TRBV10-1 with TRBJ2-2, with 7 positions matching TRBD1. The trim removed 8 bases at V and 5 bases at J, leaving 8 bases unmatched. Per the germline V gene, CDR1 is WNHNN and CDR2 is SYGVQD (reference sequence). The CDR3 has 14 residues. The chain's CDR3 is CASLQGVWTGELFF. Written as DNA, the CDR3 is TGCGCCAGCCTTCAGGGGGTATGGACCGGGGAGCTGTTTTTT.

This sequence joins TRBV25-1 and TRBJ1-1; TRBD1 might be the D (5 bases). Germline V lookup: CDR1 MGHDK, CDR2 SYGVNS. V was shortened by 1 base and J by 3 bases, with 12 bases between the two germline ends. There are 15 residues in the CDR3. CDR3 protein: CASSELGVGDTEAFF. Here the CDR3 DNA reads TGTGCCAGCAGTGAATTGGGGGTCGGGGACACTGAAGCTTTCTTT.

CDR3 sequence (DNA): TGTGCCAGCAGGGCACTCGTGGACAGCGGGGAGCTGTTTTTT. Translating it yields CASRALVDSGELFF. The rearrangement uses TRBV25-1 and TRBJ2-2; possibly TRBD1 for D (6 bases). The CDR3 is 14 amino acids. The V end lost 6 bases, the J end lost 7 bases, and 15 bases lay between the germline ends. Germline values: CDR1 MGHDK, CDR2 SYGVNS.

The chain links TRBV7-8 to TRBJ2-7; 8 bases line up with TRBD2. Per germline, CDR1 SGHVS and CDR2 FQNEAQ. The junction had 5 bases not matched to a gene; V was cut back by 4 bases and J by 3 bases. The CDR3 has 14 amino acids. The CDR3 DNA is TGTGCCAGCAGCTCGGGACTAGGGGGCTACGAGCAGTACTTC. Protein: CASSSGLGGYEQYF.

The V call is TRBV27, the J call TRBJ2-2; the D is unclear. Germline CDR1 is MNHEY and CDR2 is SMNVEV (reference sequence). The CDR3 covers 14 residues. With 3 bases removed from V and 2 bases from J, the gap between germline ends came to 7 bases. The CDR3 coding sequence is TGTGCCAGCAGTTTCCTGCCCAACACCGGGGAGCTGTTTTTT. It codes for CASSFLPNTGELFF.

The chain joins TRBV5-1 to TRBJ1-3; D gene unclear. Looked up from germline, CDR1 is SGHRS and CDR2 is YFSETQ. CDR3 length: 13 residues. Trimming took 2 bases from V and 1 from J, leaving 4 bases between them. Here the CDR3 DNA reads TGCGCCAGCAGCTTCAGGTCTGGAAACACCATATATTTT. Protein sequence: CASSFRSGNTIYF. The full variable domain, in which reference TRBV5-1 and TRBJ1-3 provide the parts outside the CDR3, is KAGVTQTPRYLIKTRGQQVTLSCSPISGHRSVSWYQQTPGQGLQFLFEYFSETQRNKGNFPGRFSGRQFSNSRSEMNVSTLELGDSALYLCASSFRSGNTIYFGEGSWLTVV.

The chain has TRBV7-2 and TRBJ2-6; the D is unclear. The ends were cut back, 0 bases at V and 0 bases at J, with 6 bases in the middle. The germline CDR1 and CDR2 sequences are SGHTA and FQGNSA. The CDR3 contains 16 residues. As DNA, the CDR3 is TGTGCCAGCAGCTTAGCCCCCAACTCTGGGGCCAACGTCCTGACTTTC. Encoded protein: CASSLAPNSGANVLTF.

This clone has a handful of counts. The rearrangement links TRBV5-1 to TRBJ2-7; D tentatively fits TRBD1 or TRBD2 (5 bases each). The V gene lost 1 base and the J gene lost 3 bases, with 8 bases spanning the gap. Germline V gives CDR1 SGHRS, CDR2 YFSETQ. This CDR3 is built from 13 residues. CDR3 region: CASSLLGDYEQYF. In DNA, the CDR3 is TGCGCCAGCAGCTTGTTGGGGGACTACGAGCAGTACTTC.

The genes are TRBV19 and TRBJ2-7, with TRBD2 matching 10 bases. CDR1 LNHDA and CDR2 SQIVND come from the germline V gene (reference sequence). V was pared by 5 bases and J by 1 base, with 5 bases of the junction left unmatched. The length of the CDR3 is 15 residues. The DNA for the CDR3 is TGTGCCAGTAGTCCTACTAGCGGGGATTCCTACGAGCAGTACTTC. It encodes CASSPTSGDSYEQYF.

CDR3 amino acids: CAINSPNQPQHF. DNA for the CDR3: TGTGCCATCAACAGCCCCAATCAGCCCCAGCATTTT. The V and J genes are TRBV10-3 and TRBJ1-5; no firm D call. The CDR3 is made up of 12 amino acids. V lost 7 bases to trimming and J lost 3 bases, with 7 bases between them. CDR1 is ENHRY, CDR2 SYGVKD, per germline.

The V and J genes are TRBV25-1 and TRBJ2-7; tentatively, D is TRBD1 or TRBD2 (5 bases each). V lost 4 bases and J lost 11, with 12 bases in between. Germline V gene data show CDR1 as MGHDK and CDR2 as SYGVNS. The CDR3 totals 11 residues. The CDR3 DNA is TGTGCCAGCAGTGGGGGGACCCTCAAGTACTTC. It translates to CASSGGTLKYF.

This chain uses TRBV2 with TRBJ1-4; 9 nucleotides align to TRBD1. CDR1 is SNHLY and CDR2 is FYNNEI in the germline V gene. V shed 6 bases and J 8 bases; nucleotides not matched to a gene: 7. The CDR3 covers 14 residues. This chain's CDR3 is CASSGDRGNEKLFF. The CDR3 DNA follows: TGTGCCAGCAGCGGAGACAGGGGGAACGAAAAACTGTTTTTT.

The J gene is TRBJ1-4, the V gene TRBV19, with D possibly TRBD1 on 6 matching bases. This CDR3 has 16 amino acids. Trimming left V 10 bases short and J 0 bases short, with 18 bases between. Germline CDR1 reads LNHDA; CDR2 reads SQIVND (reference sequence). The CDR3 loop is CATGDRRVTTNEKLFF. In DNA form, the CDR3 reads TGTGCCACCGGAGACAGGCGAGTTACAACTAATGAAAAACTGTTTTTT. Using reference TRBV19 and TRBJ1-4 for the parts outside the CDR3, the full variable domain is DGGITQSPKYLFRKEGQNVTLSCEQNLNHDAMYWYRQDPGQGLRLIYYSQIVNDFQKGDIAEGYSVSREKKESFPLTVTSAQKNPTAFYLCATGDRRVTTNEKLFFGSGTQLSVL.

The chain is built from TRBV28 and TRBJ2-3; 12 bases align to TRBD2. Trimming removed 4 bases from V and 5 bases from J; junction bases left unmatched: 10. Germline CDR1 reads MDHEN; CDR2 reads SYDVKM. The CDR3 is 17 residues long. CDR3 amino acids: CASSSSRLAGVRDTQYF. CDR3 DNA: TGTGCCAGCAGTTCCTCAAGACTAGCGGGGGTAAGAGATACGCAGTATTTT.

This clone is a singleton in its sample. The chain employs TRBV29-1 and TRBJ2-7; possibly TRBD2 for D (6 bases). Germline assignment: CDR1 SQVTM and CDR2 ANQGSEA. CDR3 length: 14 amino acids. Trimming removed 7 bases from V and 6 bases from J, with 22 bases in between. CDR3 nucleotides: TGCAGCGCCGAACTCGGGGGTTCACTGAGCGAGCAGTACTTC. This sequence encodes CSAELGGSLSEQYF.

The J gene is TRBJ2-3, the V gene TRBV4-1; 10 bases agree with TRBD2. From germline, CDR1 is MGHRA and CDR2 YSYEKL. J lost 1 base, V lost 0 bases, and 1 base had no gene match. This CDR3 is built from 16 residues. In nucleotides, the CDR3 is TGCGCCAGCAGCCAAGAGCTAGCGGGGGGCACAGATACGCAGTATTTT. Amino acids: CASSQELAGGTDTQYF.

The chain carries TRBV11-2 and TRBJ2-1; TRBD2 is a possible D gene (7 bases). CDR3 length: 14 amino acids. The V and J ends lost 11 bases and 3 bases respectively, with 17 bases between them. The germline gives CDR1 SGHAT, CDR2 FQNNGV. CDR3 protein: CARPWGGFYNEQFF. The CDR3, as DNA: TGTGCCCGCCCATGGGGGGGCTTCTACAATGAGCAGTTCTTC.

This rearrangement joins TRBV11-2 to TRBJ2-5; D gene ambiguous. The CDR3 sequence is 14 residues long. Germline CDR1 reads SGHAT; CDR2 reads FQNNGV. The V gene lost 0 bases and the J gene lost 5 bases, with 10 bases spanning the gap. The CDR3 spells CASSLDPGGETQYF. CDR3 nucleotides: TGTGCCAGCAGCTTAGATCCGGGCGGCGAGACCCAGTACTTC. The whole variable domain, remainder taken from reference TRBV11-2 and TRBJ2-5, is EAGVAQSPRYKIIEKRQSVAFWCNPISGHATLYWYQQILGQGPKLLIQFQNNGVVDDSQLPKDRFSAERLKGVDSTLKIQPAKLEDSAVYLCASSLDPGGETQYFGPGTRLLVL.

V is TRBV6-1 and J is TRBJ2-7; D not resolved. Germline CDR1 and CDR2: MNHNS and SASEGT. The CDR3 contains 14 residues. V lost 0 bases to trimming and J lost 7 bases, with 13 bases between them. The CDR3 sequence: CASSEAGPAKEQYF. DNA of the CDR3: TGTGCCAGCAGTGAAGCAGGGCCCGCGAAAGAGCAGTACTTC.

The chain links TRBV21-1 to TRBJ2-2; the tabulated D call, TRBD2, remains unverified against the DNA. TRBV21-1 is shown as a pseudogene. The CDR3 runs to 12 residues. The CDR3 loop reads CASSPPSGELFF. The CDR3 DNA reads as TGTGCCAGCAGCCCTCCGTCCGGGGAGCTGTTTTTT.